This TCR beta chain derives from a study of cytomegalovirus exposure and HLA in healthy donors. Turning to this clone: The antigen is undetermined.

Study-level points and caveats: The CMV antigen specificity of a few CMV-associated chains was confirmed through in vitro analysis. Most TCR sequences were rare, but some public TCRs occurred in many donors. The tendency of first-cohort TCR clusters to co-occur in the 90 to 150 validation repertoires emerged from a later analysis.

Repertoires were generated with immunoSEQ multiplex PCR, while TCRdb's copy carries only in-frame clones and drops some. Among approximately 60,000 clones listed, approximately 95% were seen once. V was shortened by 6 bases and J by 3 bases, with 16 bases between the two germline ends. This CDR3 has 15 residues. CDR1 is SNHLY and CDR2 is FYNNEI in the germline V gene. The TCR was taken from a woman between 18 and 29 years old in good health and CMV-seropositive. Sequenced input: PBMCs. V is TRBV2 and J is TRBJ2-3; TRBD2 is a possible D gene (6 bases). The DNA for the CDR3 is TGTGCCAGCAGGGCGACTAGATACGGGACAGATACGCAGTATTTT. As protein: CASRATRYGTDTQYF.